A selection of T cell receptor beta chains follows, all from one sample in a study of regulatory T cells in long-lasting Graves disease. Each CDR3 protein gets one entry after TCRdb re-called the multiplex PCR reads with MiXCR. The data show approximately 470,000 distinct CDR3 sequences, with under 25% seen just once and under 9% held by the top ten. Here the sequenced sample was peripheral blood mononuclear cells (PBMCs), taken when the disease was refractory, from a patient treated with antithyroid drugs. All receptors derive from a female donor with Graves disease. Both conserved end residues are part of each CDR3. Each record gives: clone size, D gene, J gene, V gene, CDR3 protein, CDR3 DNA. D genes are given only for firm matches. The listing skips clone size in some rows; elsewhere it reads once, few, many or a size class.

size: -
D: TRBD1
J: TRBJ2-6
V: TRBV10-3
CDR3: CAISPRGQGPSGANVLTF
DNA: TGTGCCATCAGCCCTCGGGGACAGGGACCCTCTGGGGCCAACGTCCTGACTTTC

size: -
D: -
J: TRBJ2-7
V: TRBV5-4
CDR3: CASSLELASGNEQYF
DNA: TGTGCCAGCAGCTTGGAACTAGCATCTGGGAACGAGCAGTACTTC

size: few
D: TRBD2
J: TRBJ2-7
V: TRBV7-2
CDR3: CASSLRGVAGGFLHEQYF
DNA: TGTGCCAGCAGCCTAAGGGGGGTAGCGGGAGGCTTCCTTCACGAGCAGTACTTC

size: few
D: TRBD1
J: TRBJ2-6
V: TRBV20-1
CDR3: CSAPRQGRPGANVLTF
DNA: TGCAGTGCTCCCCGACAGGGTAGGCCTGGGGCCAACGTCCTGACTTTC

size: -
D: TRBD1
J: TRBJ2-7
V: TRBV29-1
CDR3: CSVRTGYSYEQYF
DNA: TGCAGCGTCAGGACAGGATACTCCTACGAGCAGTACTTC

size: few
D: -
J: TRBJ2-7
V: TRBV27
CDR3: CASSLSLAFSSYEQYF
DNA: TGTGCCAGCAGTTTATCTCTAGCGTTCAGCTCCTACGAGCAGTACTTC

size: -
D: -
J: TRBJ1-1
V: TRBV20-1
CDR3: CSANRVVTEAFF
DNA: TGCAGTGCTAATCGGGTAGTGACTGAAGCTTTCTTT

size: many
D: -
J: TRBJ2-4
V: TRBV7-9
CDR3: CASSPTEAALNIQYF
DNA: TGTGCCAGCAGCCCTACCGAGGCGGCTTTGAACATTCAGTACTTC

size: many
D: TRBD2
J: TRBJ2-7
V: TRBV3-1
CDR3: CASSPTGTSGYEQYF
DNA: TGTGCCAGCAGCCCAACCGGGACTAGCGGATACGAGCAGTACTTC

size: few
D: -
J: TRBJ1-5
V: TRBV15
CDR3: CATSRETVNQPQHF
DNA: TGTGCCACCAGCAGAGAAACAGTTAATCAGCCCCAGCATTTT

size: many
D: TRBD1
J: TRBJ2-7
V: TRBV15
CDR3: CATSSWDSSPYEQYF
DNA: TGTGCCACCAGCAGCTGGGACAGTTCACCCTACGAGCAGTACTTC

size: -
D: -
J: TRBJ1-1
V: TRBV19
CDR3: CASKDWGEAFF
DNA: TGTGCCAGTAAAGACTGGGGTGAAGCTTTCTTT

size: many
D: -
J: TRBJ1-5
V: TRBV12-3/TRBV12-4
CDR3: CASSLIGSLQPQHF
DNA: TGTGCCAGCAGTTTGATAGGTTCGTTACAGCCCCAGCATTTT

size: many
D: TRBD1
J: TRBJ1-1
V: TRBV28
CDR3: CASSLGGQLTEAFF
DNA: TGTGCCAGCAGTTTGGGGGGACAGCTCACTGAAGCTTTCTTT

size: many
D: TRBD1
J: TRBJ1-6
V: TRBV5-1
CDR3: CASSLGQGISPLHF
DNA: TGCGCCAGCAGCTTGGGACAGGGTATTTCACCCCTCCACTTT

size: many
D: TRBD1
J: TRBJ1-2
V: TRBV7-2
CDR3: CASTLDRVNYGYTF
DNA: TGTGCCAGCACCTTGGACAGGGTGAACTATGGCTACACCTTC

size: -
D: -
J: TRBJ2-7
V: TRBV27
CDR3: CASSLLAVAYEQYF
DNA: TGTGCCAGCAGTTTACTAGCAGTCGCCTACGAGCAGTACTTC

size: few
D: TRBD2
J: TRBJ2-2
V: TRBV20-1
CDR3: CSAAVREREGRRTGELFF
DNA: TGCAGTGCTGCGGTGAGAGAGCGGGAGGGCCGAAGGACCGGGGAGCTGTTTTTT

size: many
D: -
J: TRBJ2-7
V: TRBV28
CDR3: CASGTISYEQYF
DNA: TGTGCCAGTGGGACCATCTCCTACGAGCAGTACTTC

size: -
D: -
J: TRBJ1-5
V: TRBV28
CDR3: CASGPGPYNQPQHF
DNA: TGTGCCAGCGGGCCAGGGCCGTACAATCAGCCCCAGCATTTT

size: many
D: -
J: TRBJ2-6
V: TRBV28
CDR3: CASSLGRTGANVLTF
DNA: TGTGCCAGCAGTTTGGGGAGGACTGGGGCCAACGTCCTGACTTTC

size: many
D: TRBD1
J: TRBJ2-6
V: TRBV28
CDR3: CASSSRDRAGANVLTF
DNA: TGTGCCAGCAGTTCGCGCGACAGGGCTGGGGCCAACGTCCTGACTTTC

size: many
D: TRBD1
J: TRBJ1-5
V: TRBV28
CDR3: CASIKGQGVYQPQHF
DNA: TGTGCCAGCATCAAAGGACAGGGAGTCTATCAGCCCCAGCATTTT

size: -
D: -
J: TRBJ2-1
V: TRBV7-3
CDR3: CASSNAINEQFF
DNA: TGTGCCAGCAGCAATGCAATTAATGAGCAGTTCTTC

size: many
D: -
J: TRBJ1-6
V: TRBV28
CDR3: CASSPPTSPLHF
DNA: TGTGCCAGCAGCCCACCCACATCACCCCTCCACTTT

size: many
D: TRBD2
J: TRBJ2-7
V: TRBV2
CDR3: CASSRLATYEQYF
DNA: TGTGCCAGCAGTCGACTAGCGACCTACGAGCAGTACTTC

size: few
D: -
J: TRBJ1-2
V: TRBV28
CDR3: CASSFALELSGGYTF
DNA: TGTGCCAGCAGTTTTGCACTTGAGTTAAGTGGTGGCTACACCTTC

size: many
D: -
J: TRBJ2-2
V: TRBV10-2
CDR3: CASRETGNTGELFF
DNA: TGTGCCAGCAGGGAGACAGGGAACACCGGGGAGCTGTTTTTT

size: few
D: -
J: TRBJ1-2
V: TRBV7-2
CDR3: CASSLDPGAGYGYTF
DNA: TGTGCCAGCAGCTTAGACCCGGGGGCTGGCTATGGCTACACCTTC

size: many
D: -
J: TRBJ1-1
V: TRBV2
CDR3: CATGTVNTEAFF
DNA: TGTGCCACCGGGACGGTGAACACTGAAGCTTTCTTT

size: few
D: -
J: TRBJ2-7
V: TRBV20-1
CDR3: CSARRDTYEQYF
DNA: TGCAGTGCTAGGCGAGATACCTACGAGCAGTACTTC

size: -
D: -
J: TRBJ2-7
V: TRBV7-3
CDR3: CASGRTGRGDEQYF
DNA: TGTGCCAGCGGTCGGACAGGGAGGGGGGACGAGCAGTACTTC

size: -
D: -
J: TRBJ2-7
V: TRBV4-1
CDR3: CASSLRQEWNEQYF
DNA: TGCGCCAGCAGCCTACGACAGGAATGGAACGAGCAGTACTTC

size: -
D: -
J: TRBJ2-3
V: TRBV27
CDR3: CASSPSWDTQYF
DNA: TGTGCCAGCAGTCCATCCTGGGATACGCAGTATTTT

size: -
D: TRBD1
J: TRBJ2-1
V: TRBV29-1
CDR3: CSVETGVREQFF
DNA: TGCAGCGTTGAAACAGGGGTTCGTGAGCAGTTCTTC

size: -
D: -
J: TRBJ1-1
V: TRBV19
CDR3: CASSRTAINTEAFF
DNA: TGTGCCAGTAGTAGAACAGCGATTAACACTGAAGCTTTCTTT

size: many
D: TRBD2
J: TRBJ2-7
V: TRBV7-9
CDR3: CASSLAQREHDEQYF
DNA: TGTGCCAGCAGCTTAGCGCAGCGGGAGCACGACGAGCAGTACTTC

size: many
D: TRBD1
J: TRBJ1-2
V: TRBV29-1
CDR3: CSVPQGAVGYTF
DNA: TGCAGCGTGCCCCAGGGGGCGGTGGGCTACACCTTC

size: few
D: TRBD2
J: TRBJ2-2
V: TRBV7-9
CDR3: CASRLAGSYTGELFF
DNA: TGTGCCAGCAGACTAGCGGGCTCTTACACCGGGGAGCTGTTTTTT

size: -
D: -
J: TRBJ1-4
V: TRBV4-2
CDR3: CASSEGGTNEKLFF
DNA: TGTGCCAGCAGCGAAGGGGGTACTAATGAAAAACTGTTTTTT

size: many
D: -
J: TRBJ1-2
V: TRBV7-2
CDR3: CASSEKNPVRRGNGYTF
DNA: TGTGCCAGCAGCGAGAAGAACCCTGTACGCAGGGGTAATGGCTACACCTTC

size: many
D: TRBD1
J: TRBJ2-7
V: TRBV20-1
CDR3: CSASSDRAFPSYEQYF
DNA: TGCAGTGCATCTTCCGACAGGGCGTTTCCCTCCTACGAGCAGTACTTC

size: few
D: TRBD1
J: TRBJ2-7
V: TRBV29-1
CDR3: CSVEHRGSGYEQYF
DNA: TGCAGCGTTGAACACAGGGGCAGCGGCTACGAGCAGTACTTC

size: -
D: TRBD1
J: TRBJ2-5
V: TRBV10-3
CDR3: CAISDSGTGRGETQYF
DNA: TGTGCCATCAGTGATTCCGGGACAGGGAGGGGAGAGACCCAGTACTTC

size: few
D: TRBD2
J: TRBJ2-3
V: TRBV20-1
CDR3: CSARDWTSGRRTQYF
DNA: TGCAGTGCTAGAGATTGGACTAGCGGGAGGAGGACGCAGTATTTT

size: many
D: -
J: TRBJ2-5
V: TRBV20-1
CDR3: CSANSGATSFTQYF
DNA: TGCAGTGCTAACTCCGGGGCGACTAGTTTTACCCAGTACTTC

size: -
D: TRBD2
J: TRBJ2-1
V: TRBV6-5
CDR3: CASSYSLGLADNEQFF
DNA: TGTGCCAGCAGTTACTCGTTAGGACTAGCGGACAATGAGCAGTTCTTC

size: many
D: TRBD2
J: TRBJ2-1
V: TRBV28
CDR3: CASSFTLAGYLDNEQFF
DNA: TGTGCCAGCAGTTTTACCCTAGCGGGATATCTAGACAATGAGCAGTTCTTC

size: few
D: TRBD2
J: TRBJ2-5
V: TRBV20-1
CDR3: CSARELAGGPGWQETQYF
DNA: TGCAGTGCTAGGGAACTAGCGGGAGGTCCAGGGTGGCAAGAGACCCAGTACTTC

size: few
D: TRBD2
J: TRBJ2-3
V: TRBV7-6
CDR3: CASSLSGLAGADTQYF
DNA: TGTGCCAGCAGCTTATCGGGACTAGCGGGTGCAGATACGCAGTATTTT

size: many
D: -
J: TRBJ2-7
V: TRBV29-1
CDR3: CSVQVGLGAYEQYF
DNA: TGCAGCGTCCAGGTGGGCCTAGGGGCCTACGAGCAGTACTTC

size: few
D: -
J: TRBJ1-6
V: TRBV6-1
CDR3: CASRGTGDSPLHF
DNA: TGTGCCAGCAGGGGGACTGGAGATTCACCCCTCCACTTT